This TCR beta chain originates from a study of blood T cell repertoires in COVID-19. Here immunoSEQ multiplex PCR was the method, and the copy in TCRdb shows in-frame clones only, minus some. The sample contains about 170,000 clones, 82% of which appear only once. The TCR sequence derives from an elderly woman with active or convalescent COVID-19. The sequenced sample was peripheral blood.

DNA of the CDR3: TGTGCCATCAGGATAACAGGGGGAAGGAACACTGAAGCTTTCTTT. This encodes CAIRITGGRNTEAFF. The chain links TRBV10-3 to TRBJ1-1; 8 bases align to TRBD1. Germline V lookup: CDR1 ENHRY, CDR2 SYGVKD. The length of the CDR3 is 15 residues. The ends lost 6 bases at V and 1 base at J; junction bases unmatched: 7.